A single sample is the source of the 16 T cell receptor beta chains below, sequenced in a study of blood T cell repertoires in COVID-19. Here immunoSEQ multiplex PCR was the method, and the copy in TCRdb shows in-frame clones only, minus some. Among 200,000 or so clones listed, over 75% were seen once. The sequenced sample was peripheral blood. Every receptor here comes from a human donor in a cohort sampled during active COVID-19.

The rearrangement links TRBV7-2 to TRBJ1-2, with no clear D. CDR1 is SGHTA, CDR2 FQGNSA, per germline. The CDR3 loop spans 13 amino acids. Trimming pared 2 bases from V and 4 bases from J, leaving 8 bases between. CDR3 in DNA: TGTGCCAGCAGCTTAACCCGGAGCTATGGCTACACCTTC. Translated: CASSLTRSYGYTF.

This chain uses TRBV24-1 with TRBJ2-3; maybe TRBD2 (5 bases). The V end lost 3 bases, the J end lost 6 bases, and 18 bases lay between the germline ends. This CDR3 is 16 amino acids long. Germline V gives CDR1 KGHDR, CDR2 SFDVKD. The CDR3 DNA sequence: TGTGCCACCAGTGATGTGGAGAGGGCGGGTTGGGATACGCAGTATTTT. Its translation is CATSDVERAGWDTQYF.

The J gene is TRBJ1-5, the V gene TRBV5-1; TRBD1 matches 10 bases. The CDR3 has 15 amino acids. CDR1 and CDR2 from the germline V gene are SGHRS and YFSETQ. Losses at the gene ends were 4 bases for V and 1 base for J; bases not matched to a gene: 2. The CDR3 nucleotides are TGCGCCAGCAGCGTGGGACAGGGGAGCAATCAGCCCCAGCATTTT. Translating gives CASSVGQGSNQPQHF.

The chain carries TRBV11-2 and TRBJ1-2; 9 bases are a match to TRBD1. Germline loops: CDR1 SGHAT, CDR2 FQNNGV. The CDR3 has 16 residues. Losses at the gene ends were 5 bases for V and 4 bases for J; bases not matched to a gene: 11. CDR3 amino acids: CASSGAGQGSFYGYTF. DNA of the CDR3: TGTGCCAGCAGCGGAGCCGGACAGGGGTCCTTCTATGGCTACACCTTC.

DNA of the CDR3: TGTGCCAGCAGCCCGAGCTCCTACAATGAGCAGTTCTTC. Protein product: CASSPSSYNEQFF. This chain uses TRBV3-1 (or the pseudogene TRBV3-2) with TRBJ2-1, with D unresolved. Trimming took 4 bases from V and 0 from J, leaving 4 bases between them. The CDR3 is made up of 13 amino acids. The V gene's germline CDR1 is LGHDT and CDR2 YNNKEL (reference sequence).

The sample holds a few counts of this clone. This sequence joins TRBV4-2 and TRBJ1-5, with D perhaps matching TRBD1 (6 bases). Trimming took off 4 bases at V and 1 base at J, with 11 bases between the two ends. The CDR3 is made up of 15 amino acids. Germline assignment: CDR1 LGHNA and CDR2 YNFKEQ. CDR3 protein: CASSPDRRSNQPQHF. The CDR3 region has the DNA TGTGCCAGCAGCCCGGACAGAAGGAGCAATCAGCCCCAGCATTTT.

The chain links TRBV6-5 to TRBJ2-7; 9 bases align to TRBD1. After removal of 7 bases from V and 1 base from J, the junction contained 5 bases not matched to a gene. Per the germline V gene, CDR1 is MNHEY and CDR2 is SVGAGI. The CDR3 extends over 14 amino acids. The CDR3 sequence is CASTRTGDSYEQYF. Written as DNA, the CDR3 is TGTGCCAGCACTCGGACAGGGGATTCCTACGAGCAGTACTTC.

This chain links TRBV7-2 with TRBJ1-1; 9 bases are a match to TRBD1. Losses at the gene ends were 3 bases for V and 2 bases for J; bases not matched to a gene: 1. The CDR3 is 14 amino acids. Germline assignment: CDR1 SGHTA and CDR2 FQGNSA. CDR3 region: CASSLGQGNTEAFF. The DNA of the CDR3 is TGTGCCAGCAGCTTGGGACAGGGCAACACTGAAGCTTTCTTT.

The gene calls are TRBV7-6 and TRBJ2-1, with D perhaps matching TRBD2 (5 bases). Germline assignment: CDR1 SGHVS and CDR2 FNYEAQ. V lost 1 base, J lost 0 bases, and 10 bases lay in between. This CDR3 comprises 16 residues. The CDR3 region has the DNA TGTGCCAGCAGCTTAGGGACTGGGAGCTCCTACAATGAGCAGTTCTTC. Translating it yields CASSLGTGSSYNEQFF.

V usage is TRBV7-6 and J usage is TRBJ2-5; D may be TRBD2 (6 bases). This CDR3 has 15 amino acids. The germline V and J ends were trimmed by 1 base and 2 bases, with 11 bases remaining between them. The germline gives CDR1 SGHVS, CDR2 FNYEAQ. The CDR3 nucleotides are TGTGCCAGCAGCTTAGACGCGGGACTTCAAGAGACCCAGTACTTC. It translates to CASSLDAGLQETQYF.

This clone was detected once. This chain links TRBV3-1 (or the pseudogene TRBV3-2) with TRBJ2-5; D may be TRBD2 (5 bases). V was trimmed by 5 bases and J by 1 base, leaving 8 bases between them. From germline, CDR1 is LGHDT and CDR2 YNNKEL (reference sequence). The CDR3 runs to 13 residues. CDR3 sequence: CASSDRGQETQYF. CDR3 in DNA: TGTGCCAGCAGCGATCGGGGCCAAGAGACCCAGTACTTC.

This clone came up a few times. The CDR3 loop is CATSMRWGRGTDTQYF. CDR3 bases: TGTGCCACCAGCATGAGATGGGGGCGAGGCACAGATACGCAGTATTTT. The rearrangement uses TRBV15 and TRBJ2-3; the D gene is possibly TRBD1 (6 bases). CDR3 size: 16 residues. V was shortened by 4 bases and J by 1 base, with 15 bases between the two germline ends. Germline CDR1 is LNHNV and CDR2 is YYDKDF (reference sequence).

In DNA, the CDR3 is TGTGCCAGCAGCCTAACAGGGGTTCACTATGGCTACACCTTC. It codes for CASSLTGVHYGYTF. The genes are TRBV5-6 and TRBJ1-2; 7 bases are shared with TRBD1. Germline-derived CDR1 and CDR2 are SGHDT and YYEEEE. J lost 3 bases, V lost 4 bases, and 6 bases had no gene match. This CDR3 spans 14 amino acids.

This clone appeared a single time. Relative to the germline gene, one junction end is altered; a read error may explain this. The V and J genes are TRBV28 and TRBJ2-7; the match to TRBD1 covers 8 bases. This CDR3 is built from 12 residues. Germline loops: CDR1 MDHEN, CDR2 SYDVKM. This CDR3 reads CASSQTRDRYRF. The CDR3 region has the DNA TGTGCCAGCAGTCAGACCCGGGACAGGTACAGGTTC. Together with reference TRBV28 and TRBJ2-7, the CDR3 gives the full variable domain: DVKVTQSSRYLVKRTGEKVFLECVQDMDHENMFWYRQDPGLGLRLIYFSYDVKMKEKGDIPEGYSVSREKKERFSLILESASTNQTSMYLCASSQTRDRYRFGPGTRLTVT.

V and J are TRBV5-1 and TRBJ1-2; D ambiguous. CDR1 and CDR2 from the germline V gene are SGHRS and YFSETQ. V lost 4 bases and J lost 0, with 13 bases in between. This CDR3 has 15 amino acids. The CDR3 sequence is CASSLDTSSNYGYTF. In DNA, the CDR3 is TGCGCCAGCAGCCTTGACACTTCATCTAACTATGGCTACACCTTC.

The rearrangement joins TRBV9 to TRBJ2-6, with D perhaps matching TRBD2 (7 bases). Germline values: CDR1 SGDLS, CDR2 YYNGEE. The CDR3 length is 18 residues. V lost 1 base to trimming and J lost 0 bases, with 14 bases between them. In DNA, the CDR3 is TGTGCCAGCAGCGTAAGCGGGACACAATACTCTGGGGCCAACGTCCTGACTTTC. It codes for CASSVSGTQYSGANVLTF. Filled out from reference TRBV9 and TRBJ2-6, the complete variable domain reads DSGVTQTPKHLITATGQRVTLRCSPRSGDLSVYWYQQSLDQGLQFLIQYYNGEERAKGNILERFSAQQFPDLHSELNLSSLELGDSALYFCASSVSGTQYSGANVLTFGAGSRLTVL.